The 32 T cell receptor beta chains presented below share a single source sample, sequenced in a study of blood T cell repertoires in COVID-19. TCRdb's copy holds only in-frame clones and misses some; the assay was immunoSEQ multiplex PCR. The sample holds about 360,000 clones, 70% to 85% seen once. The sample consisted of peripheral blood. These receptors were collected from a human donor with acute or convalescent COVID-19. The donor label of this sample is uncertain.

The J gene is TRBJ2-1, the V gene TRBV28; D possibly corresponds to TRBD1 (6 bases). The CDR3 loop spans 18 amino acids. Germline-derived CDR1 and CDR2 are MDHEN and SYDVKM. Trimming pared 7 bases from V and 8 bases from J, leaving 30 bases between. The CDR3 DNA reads TGTGCCAGCACCCACGGAACCGATGTCACAGGGATACAGGATGAGCAGTTCTTC. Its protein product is CASTHGTDVTGIQDEQFF.

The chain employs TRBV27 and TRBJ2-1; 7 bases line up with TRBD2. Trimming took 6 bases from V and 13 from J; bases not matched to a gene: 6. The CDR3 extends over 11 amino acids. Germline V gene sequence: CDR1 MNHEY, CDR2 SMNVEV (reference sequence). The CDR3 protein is CASRLGGYQFF. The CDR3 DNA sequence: TGTGCCAGCAGGTTGGGGGGGTACCAGTTCTTC.

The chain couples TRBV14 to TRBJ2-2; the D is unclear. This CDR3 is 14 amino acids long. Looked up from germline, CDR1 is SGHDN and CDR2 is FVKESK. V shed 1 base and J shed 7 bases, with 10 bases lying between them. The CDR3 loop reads CASSQAVAVGELFF. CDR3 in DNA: TGTGCCAGCAGCCAAGCTGTGGCGGTCGGGGAGCTGTTTTTT.

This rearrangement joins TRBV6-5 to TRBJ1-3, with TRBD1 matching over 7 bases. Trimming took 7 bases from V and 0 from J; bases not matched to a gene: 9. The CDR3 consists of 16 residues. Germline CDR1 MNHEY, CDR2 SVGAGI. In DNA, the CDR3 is TGTGCCAGCACCTACTCGGACAGGCTCTCTGGAAACACCATATATTTT. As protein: CASTYSDRLSGNTIYF.

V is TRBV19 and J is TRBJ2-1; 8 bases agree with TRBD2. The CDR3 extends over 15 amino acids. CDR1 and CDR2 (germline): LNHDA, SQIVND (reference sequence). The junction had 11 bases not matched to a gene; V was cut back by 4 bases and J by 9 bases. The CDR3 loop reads CASSTGLPRGGEQFF. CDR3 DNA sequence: TGTGCCAGTAGTACGGGACTACCTCGGGGGGGTGAGCAGTTCTTC.

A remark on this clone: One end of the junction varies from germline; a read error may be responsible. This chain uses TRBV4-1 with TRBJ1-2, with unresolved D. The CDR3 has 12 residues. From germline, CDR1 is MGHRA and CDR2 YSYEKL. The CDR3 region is CASSQGLAVRCF. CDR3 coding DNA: TGCGCCAGCAGCCAAGGATTAGCGGTTAGGTGCTTC.

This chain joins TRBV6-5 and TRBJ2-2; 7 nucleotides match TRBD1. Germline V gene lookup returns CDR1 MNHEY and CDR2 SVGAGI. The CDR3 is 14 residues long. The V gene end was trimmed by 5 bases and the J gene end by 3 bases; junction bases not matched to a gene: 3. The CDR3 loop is CASSTRGYTGELFF. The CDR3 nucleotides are TGTGCCAGCAGTACCAGGGGGTACACCGGGGAGCTGTTTTTT.

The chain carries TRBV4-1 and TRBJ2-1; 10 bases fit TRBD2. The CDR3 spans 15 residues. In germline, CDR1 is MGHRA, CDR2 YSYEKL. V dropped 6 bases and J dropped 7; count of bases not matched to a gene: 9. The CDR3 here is CASRRSGGAGNEQFF. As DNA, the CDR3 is TGCGCCAGCAGGAGAAGCGGGGGGGCGGGAAATGAGCAGTTCTTC.

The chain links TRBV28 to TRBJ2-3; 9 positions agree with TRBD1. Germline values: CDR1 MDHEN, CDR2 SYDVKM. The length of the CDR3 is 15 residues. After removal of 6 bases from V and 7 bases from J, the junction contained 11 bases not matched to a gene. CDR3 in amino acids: CASSYDRGWGNTQYF. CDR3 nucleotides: TGTGCCAGCAGCTACGACAGGGGGTGGGGGAATACGCAGTATTTT.

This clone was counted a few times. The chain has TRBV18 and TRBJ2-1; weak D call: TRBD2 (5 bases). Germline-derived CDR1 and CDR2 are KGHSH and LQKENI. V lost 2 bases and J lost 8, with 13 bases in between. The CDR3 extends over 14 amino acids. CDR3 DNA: TGTGCCAGCTCACCAACTAGTTTAAGCGATGAGCAGTTCTTC. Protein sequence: CASSPTSLSDEQFF. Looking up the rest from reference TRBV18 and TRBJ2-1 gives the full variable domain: NAGVMQNPRHLVRRRGQEARLRCSPMKGHSHVYWYRQLPEEGLKFMVYLQKENIIDESGMPKERFSAEFPKEGPSILRIQQVVRGDSAAYFCASSPTSLSDEQFFGPGTRLTVL.

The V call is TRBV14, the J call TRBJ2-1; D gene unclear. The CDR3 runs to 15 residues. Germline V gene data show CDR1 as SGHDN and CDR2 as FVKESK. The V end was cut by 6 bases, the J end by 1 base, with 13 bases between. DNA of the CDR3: TGTGCCAGCAGACCATCCCAGTTGTCCTACAATGAGCAGTTCTTC. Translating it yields CASRPSQLSYNEQFF.

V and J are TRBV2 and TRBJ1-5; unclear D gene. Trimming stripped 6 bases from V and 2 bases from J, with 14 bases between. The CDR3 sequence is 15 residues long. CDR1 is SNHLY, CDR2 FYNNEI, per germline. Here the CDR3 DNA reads TGTGCCAGCAGGCCCGCCGGGGTTGGCAATCAGCCCCAGCATTTT. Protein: CASRPAGVGNQPQHF. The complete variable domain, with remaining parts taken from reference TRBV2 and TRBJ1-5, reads EPEVTQTPSHQVTQMGQEVILRCVPISNHLYFYWYRQILGQKVEFLVSFYNNEISEKSEIFDDQFSVERPDGSNFTLKIRSTKLEDSAMYFCASRPAGVGNQPQHFGDGTRLSIL.

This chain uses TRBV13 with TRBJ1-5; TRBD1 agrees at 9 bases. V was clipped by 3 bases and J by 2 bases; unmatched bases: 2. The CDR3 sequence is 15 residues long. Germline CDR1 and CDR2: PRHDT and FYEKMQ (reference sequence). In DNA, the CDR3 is TGTGCCAGCAGCTTGGGACAGGGCGGCAATCAGCCCCAGCATTTT. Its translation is CASSLGQGGNQPQHF.

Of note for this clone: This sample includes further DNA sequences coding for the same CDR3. The CDR3 reads CAWSVEGRTEAFF. As DNA, the CDR3 is TGTGCCTGGAGTGTAGAGGGGAGGACTGAAGCTTTCTTT. The rearrangement links TRBV30 to TRBJ1-1, with a possible D match to TRBD1 (5 bases). The CDR3 totals 13 residues. Trimming took 0 bases from V and 5 from J, leaving 10 bases between them. Germline CDR1 GTSNPN, CDR2 SVGIG (reference sequence).

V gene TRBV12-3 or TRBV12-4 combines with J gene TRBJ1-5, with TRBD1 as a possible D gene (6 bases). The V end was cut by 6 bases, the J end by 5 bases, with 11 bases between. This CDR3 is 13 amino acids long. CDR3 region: CASRAQGDQPQHF. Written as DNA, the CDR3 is TGTGCCAGCAGGGCACAGGGAGATCAGCCCCAGCATTTT.

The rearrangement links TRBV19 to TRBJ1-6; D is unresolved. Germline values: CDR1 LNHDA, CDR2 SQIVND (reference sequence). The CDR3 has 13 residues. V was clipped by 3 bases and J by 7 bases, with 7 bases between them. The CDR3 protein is CASSIRGNSPLHF. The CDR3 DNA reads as TGTGCCAGTAGTATTCGCGGGAATTCACCCCTCCACTTT.

CDR3 coding DNA: TGTGCCAGCAGCCGACAGGGGAGCTCCTATAATTCACCCCTCCACTTT. This translates into CASSRQGSSYNSPLHF. The chain employs TRBV14 and TRBJ1-6; 8 bases agree with TRBD1. V lost 4 bases to trimming and J lost 0 bases; unmatched junction nucleotides: 2. Germline loops: CDR1 SGHDN, CDR2 FVKESK. The CDR3 consists of 16 residues.

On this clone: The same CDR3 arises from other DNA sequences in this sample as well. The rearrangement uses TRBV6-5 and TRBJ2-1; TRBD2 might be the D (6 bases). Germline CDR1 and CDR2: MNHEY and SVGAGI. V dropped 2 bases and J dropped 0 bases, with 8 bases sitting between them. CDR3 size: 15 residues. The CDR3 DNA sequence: TGTGCCAGCAGTTACCGGGGGAGCTCCTACAATGAGCAGTTCTTC. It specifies CASSYRGSSYNEQFF.

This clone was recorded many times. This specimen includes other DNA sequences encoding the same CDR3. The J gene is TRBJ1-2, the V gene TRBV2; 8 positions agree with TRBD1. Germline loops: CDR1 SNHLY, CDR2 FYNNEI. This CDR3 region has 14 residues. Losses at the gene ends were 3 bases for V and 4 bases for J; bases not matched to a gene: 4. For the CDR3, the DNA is TGTGCCAGCAGTGAGGGGACAGGATTCTATGGCTACACCTTC. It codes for CASSEGTGFYGYTF. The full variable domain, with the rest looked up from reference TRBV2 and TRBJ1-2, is EPEVTQTPSHQVTQMGQEVILRCVPISNHLYFYWYRQILGQKVEFLVSFYNNEISEKSEIFDDQFSVERPDGSNFTLKIRSTKLEDSAMYFCASSEGTGFYGYTFGSGTRLTVV.

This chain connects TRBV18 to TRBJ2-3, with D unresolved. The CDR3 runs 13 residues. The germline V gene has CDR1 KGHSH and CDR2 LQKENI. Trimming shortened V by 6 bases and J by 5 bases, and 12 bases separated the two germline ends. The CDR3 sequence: CASSPYLLDTQYF. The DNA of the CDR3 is TGTGCCAGCTCGCCCTACCTATTAGATACGCAGTATTTT.

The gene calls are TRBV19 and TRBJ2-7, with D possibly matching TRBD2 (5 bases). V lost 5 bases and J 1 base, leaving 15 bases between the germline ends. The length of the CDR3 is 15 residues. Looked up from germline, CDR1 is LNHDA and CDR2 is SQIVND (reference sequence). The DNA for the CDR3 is TGTGCCAGTAGTTCCTTGGGAGCTGGGTCCTACGAGCAGTACTTC. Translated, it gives CASSSLGAGSYEQYF.

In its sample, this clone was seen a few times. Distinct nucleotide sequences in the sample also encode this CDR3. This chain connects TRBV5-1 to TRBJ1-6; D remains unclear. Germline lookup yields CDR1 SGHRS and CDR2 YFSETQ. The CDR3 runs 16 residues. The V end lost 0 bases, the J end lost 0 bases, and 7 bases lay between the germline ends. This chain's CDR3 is CASSLAGSSYNSPLHF. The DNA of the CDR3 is TGCGCCAGCAGCTTGGCCGGGAGCTCCTATAATTCACCCCTCCACTTT.

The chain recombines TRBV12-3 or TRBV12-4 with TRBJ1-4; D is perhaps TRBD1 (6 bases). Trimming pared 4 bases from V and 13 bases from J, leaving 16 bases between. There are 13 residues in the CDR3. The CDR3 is CASSWGQGVGLFF. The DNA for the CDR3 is TGTGCCAGCAGTTGGGGGCAGGGCGTTGGACTGTTTTTT.

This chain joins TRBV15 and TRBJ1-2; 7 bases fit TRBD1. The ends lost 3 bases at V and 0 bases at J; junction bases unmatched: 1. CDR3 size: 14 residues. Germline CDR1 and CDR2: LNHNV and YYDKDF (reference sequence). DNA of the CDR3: TGTGCCACCAGCAGGACAGGGACTAACTATGGCTACACCTTC. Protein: CATSRTGTNYGYTF.

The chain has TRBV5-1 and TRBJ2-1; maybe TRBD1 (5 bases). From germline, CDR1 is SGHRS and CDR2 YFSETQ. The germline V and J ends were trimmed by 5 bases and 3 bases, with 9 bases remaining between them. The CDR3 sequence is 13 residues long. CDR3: CASRIQGYNEQFF. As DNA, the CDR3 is TGCGCCAGCAGAATCCAGGGCTACAATGAGCAGTTCTTC.

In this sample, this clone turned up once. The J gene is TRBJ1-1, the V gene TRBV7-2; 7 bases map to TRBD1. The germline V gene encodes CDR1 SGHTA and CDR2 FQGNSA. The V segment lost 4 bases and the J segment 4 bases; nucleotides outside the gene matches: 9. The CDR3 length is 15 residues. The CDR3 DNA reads TGTGCCAGCAGCTCAAACAGGGGTGGGACCACTGAAGCTTTCTTT. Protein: CASSSNRGGTTEAFF.

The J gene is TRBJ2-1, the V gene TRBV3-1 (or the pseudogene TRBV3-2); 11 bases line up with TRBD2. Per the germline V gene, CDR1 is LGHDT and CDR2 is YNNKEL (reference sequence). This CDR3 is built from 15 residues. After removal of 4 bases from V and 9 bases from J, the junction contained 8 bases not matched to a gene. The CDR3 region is CASSLISGGDAEQFF. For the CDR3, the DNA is TGTGCCAGCAGCCTTATTAGCGGGGGGGACGCTGAGCAGTTCTTC.

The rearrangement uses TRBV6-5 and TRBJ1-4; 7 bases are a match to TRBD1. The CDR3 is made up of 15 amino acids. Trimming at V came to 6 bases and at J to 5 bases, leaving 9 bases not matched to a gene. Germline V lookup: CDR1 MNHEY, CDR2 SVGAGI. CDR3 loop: CASRNRGVRNEKLFF. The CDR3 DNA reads TGTGCCAGCAGAAACAGGGGCGTTCGGAATGAAAAACTGTTTTTT.

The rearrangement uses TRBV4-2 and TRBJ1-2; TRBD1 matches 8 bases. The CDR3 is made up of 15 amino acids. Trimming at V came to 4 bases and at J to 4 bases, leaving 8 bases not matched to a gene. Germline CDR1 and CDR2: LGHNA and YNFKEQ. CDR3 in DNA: TGTGCCAGCAGCCGGGGGGAGACAGGGGCCTATGGCTACACCTTC. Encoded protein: CASSRGETGAYGYTF.

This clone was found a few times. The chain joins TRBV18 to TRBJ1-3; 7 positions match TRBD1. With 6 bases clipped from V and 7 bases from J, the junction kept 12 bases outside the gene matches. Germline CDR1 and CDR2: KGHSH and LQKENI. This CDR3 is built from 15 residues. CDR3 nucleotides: TGTGCCAGCTCCCTCGGGACAGTCGAAGGGAACACCATATATTTT. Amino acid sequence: CASSLGTVEGNTIYF.

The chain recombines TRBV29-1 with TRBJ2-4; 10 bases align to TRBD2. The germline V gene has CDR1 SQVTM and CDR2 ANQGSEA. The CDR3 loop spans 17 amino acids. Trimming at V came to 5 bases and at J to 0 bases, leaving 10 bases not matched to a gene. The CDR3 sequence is CSVLGWTSGLAKNIQYF. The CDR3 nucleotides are TGCAGCGTTCTGGGTTGGACTAGCGGTTTAGCCAAAAACATTCAGTACTTC. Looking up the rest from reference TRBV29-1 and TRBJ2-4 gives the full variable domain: SAVISQKPSRDICQRGTSLTIQCQVDSQVTMMFWYRQQPGQSLTLIATANQGSEATYESGFVIDKFPISRPNLTFSTLTVSNMSPEDSSIYLCSVLGWTSGLAKNIQYFGAGTRLSVL.

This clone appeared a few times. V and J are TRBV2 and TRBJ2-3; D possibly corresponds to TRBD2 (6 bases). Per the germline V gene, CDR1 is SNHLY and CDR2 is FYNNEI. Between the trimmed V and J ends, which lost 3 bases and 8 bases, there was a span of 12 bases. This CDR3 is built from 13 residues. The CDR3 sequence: CASSDRHGGTQYF. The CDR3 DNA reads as TGTGCCAGCAGTGACCGCCACGGGGGTACGCAGTATTTT.